One sample yielded the 7 T cell receptor beta chains listed below, sequenced in a study of identical twins. TCRdb analysed the 5' RACE reads with MiXCR anew, one entry per CDR3 protein. The sample yields about 920,000 distinct CDR3 sequences, 9% to 15% seen once. The data were also submitted as part of a second study, on yellow fever vaccine responses in identical twins.

The sequenced sample consisted of PBMCs. Receptor source: a woman aged 18-30 years in good health.

There are a few counts of this clonotype. This chain links TRBV18 with TRBJ1-5; D perhaps matches TRBD1 (6 bases). The CDR3 length is 17 residues. V lost 3 bases, J lost 3 bases, and 18 bases lay in between. Germline CDR1 KGHSH, CDR2 LQKENI. The CDR3: CASSPDRTQDHNQPQHF. The CDR3 DNA follows: TGTGCCAGCTCACCCGACAGGACCCAAGATCACAATCAGCCCCAGCATTTT.

This chain joins TRBV12-3 or TRBV12-4 and TRBJ1-1; maybe TRBD1 (5 bases). This CDR3 contains 14 residues. Trimming left V 3 bases short and J 5 bases short, with 13 bases between. CDR3 sequence (DNA): TGTGCCAGCAGTTTTAACGAGGGGCGGACTGAAGCTTTCTTT. It encodes CASSFNEGRTEAFF.

The V gene is TRBV3-1, the J gene TRBJ2-7; no firm D call. The CDR3 consists of 13 residues. V lost 1 base and J lost 9, with 13 bases in between. Germline CDR1 and CDR2: LGHDT and YNNKEL (reference sequence). In DNA, the CDR3 is TGTGCCAGCAGCCAAGGTAGAATTGGGGTGCAGTACGTC. This sequence encodes CASSQGRIGVQYV.

The V and J genes are TRBV25-1 and TRBJ2-1; the D gene is possibly TRBD1 (5 bases). Germline V CDR1 and CDR2: MGHDK, SYGVNS. V gave up 1 base and J gave up 0 bases, with 10 bases separating them. The CDR3 extends over 16 amino acids. CDR3 DNA: TGTGCCAGCAGTGAATGGCAGGGTAGCTCCTACAATGAGCAGTTCTTC. Its protein product is CASSEWQGSSYNEQFF.

A few counts support this clonotype. CDR3 loop: CVRASGFPPSYNEQFF. The CDR3 DNA follows: TGCGTACGGGCTAGCGGGTTCCCACCCTCCTACAATGAGCAGTTCTTC. V and J are TRBV5-1 and TRBJ2-1; 8 bases are shared with TRBD2. The CDR3 extends over 16 amino acids. CDR1 and CDR2 (germline): SGHRS, YFSETQ.

This clonotype was detected a few times. V gene TRBV20-1 combines with J gene TRBJ2-7, with 8 bases fitting TRBD1. Germline values: CDR1 DFQATT, CDR2 SNEGSKA (reference sequence). The CDR3 extends over 15 amino acids. V shed 0 bases, J shed 4 bases, and the junction held 8 bases outside the gene matches. CDR3 coding DNA: TGCAGTGCTAGAGATCGGGCAGGGGGCGGGTACGAGCAGTACGTC. It yields the protein CSARDRAGGGYEQYV.

This clonotype was counted ten times or more. J is TRBJ2-7 and V is TRBV5-1; D is ambiguous. Trimming took 2 bases from V and 4 from J, leaving 10 bases between them. Germline V lookup: CDR1 SGHRS, CDR2 YFSETQ. This CDR3 has 13 amino acids. CDR3 in amino acids: CASSLGRLYEQYF. The CDR3 bases are TGCGCCAGCAGCTTAGGACGGCTTTACGAGCAGTACTTC.